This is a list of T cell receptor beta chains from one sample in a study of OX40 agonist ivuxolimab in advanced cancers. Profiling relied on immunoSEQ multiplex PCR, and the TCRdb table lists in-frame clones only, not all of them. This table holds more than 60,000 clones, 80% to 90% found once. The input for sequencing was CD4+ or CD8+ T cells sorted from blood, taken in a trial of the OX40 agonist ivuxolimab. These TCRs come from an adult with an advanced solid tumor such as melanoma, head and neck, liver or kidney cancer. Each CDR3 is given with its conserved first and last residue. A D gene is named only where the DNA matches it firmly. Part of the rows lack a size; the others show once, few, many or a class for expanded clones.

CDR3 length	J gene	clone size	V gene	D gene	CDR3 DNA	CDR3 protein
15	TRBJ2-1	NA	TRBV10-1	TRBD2	TGCGCCAGCAGTGAGTGGGCGGGAGCAGGCAATGAGCAGTTCTTC	CASSEWAGAGNEQFF
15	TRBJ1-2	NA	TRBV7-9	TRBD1	TGTGCCAGCAGCTTCGTAATGGACAGGGGTGACGGCTACACCTTC	CASSFVMDRGDGYTF
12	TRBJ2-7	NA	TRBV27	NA	TGTGCCAGCAGTTCCGGGAACTACGAGCAGTACTTC	CASSSGNYEQYF
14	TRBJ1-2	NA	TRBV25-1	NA	TGTGCCAGCAGTGCGGGGGGCGCTGGCTATGGCTACACCTTC	CASSAGGAGYGYTF
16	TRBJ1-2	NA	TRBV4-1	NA	TGCGCCAGCAGCCAAGATCTAGGGGCCCTCCTCTATGGCTACACCTTC	CASSQDLGALLYGYTF
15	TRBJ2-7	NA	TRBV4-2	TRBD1	TGTGCCAGCAGCCAAGAATTGGGACAGGCCCACGAGCAGTGCTTC	CASSQELGQAHEQCF
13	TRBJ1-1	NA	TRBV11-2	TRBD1	TGTGCCAGCAGCCGGAGACAGGGGGCAGAAGCTTTCTTT	CASSRRQGAEAFF
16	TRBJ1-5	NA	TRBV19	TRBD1	TGTGCCAGTAGTAGGGCGGACAGGATGGGGAATCAGCCCCAGCATTTT	CASSRADRMGNQPQHF
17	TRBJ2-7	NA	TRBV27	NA	TGTGCCAGCAGTTCCCGGACGTCTTCCACAGCCGCTTACGAGCAGTACTTC	CASSSRTSSTAAYEQYF
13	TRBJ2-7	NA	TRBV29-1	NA	TGCAGCGGGAGGGAGACAGGGACCAACGAGCAGTACTTC	CSGRETGTNEQYF
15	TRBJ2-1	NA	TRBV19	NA	TGTGCCAGTAGTATTCTCAGGACGTCCTACAATGAGCAGTTCTTC	CASSILRTSYNEQFF
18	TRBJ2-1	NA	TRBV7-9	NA	TGTGCCAGCAGCCCCCTCCAGACAGGGAGGATTACCTACAATGAGCAGTTCTTC	CASSPLQTGRITYNEQFF
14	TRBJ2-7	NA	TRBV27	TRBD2	TGTGCCACTCATAGCGGGCTGAGCTCCTACGAGCAGTACTTC	CATHSGLSSYEQYF
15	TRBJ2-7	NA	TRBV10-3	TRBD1	TGTGCCATCAGTGAACCGGGACAGGGGTTCTACGAGCAGTACTTC	CAISEPGQGFYEQYF
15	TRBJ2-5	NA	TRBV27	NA	TGTGCCAGCAGTCCCTGGGCGGGCGCGCAAGAGACCCAGTACTTC	CASSPWAGAQETQYF
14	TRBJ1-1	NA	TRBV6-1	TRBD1	TGTGCCAGCAGTGATCAAGGGGGCATCCCTGAAGCTTTCTTT	CASSDQGGIPEAFF
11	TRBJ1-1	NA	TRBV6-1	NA	TGTGCCAGCAGTTACGGTACTGAAGCTTTCTTT	CASSYGTEAFF
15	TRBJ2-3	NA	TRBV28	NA	TGTGCCAGCAGTCGGGACATGCGAAGCACAGATACGCAGTATTTT	CASSRDMRSTDTQYF
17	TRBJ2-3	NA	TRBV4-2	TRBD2	TGTGCCAGCAGCCCCACGGTGCTAGCGGTAAGCACAGATACGCAGTATTTT	CASSPTVLAVSTDTQYF
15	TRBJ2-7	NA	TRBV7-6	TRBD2	TGTGCCAGCAGCGCCGGACTAGCGGGAACCTACGAGCAGTACTTC	CASSAGLAGTYEQYF
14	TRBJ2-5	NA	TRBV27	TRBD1	TGTGCCAGCAGTTTCTCTTGGACAGGGGAGACCCAGTACTTC	CASSFSWTGETQYF
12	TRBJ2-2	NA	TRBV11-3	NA	TGTGCCAGCAGCCTAGGGTCCGGGGAGCTGTTTTTT	CASSLGSGELFF
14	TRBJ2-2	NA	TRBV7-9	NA	TGTGCCAGCAGCGGGACACCGAACACCGGGGAGCTGTTTTTT	CASSGTPNTGELFF
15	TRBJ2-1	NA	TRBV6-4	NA	TGTGCCAGCAGTCAGACTAGTTTAGGGCTCAATGAGCAGTTCTTC	CASSQTSLGLNEQFF
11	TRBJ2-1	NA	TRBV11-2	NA	TGTGCCAGCAGCCGCCTTAATGAGCAGTTCTTC	CASSRLNEQFF
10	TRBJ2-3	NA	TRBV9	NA	TGTGCCAGCAGCGGTAATACGCAGTATTTT	CASSGNTQYF
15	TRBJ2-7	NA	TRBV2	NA	TGTGCCAGCAGTGAATTGACTAGTCTCACGTACGAGCAGTACTTC	CASSELTSLTYEQYF
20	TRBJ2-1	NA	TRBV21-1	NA	TGTGCCAGCAGCATCATCCGGGGGGTGCCGGGACTAGCGGTTATCGGTGAGCAGTTCTTC	CASSIIRGVPGLAVIGEQFF
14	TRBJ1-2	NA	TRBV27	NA	TGTGCCAGCAGTCCTGAGGGGTGGCTGGATGGCTACACCTTC	CASSPEGWLDGYTF
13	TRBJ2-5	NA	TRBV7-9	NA	TGTGCCAGCCGCCCCTCCACGGGAGAGACCCAGTACTTC	CASRPSTGETQYF
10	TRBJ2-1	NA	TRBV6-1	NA	TGTGCCAGCAGAGACAATGAGCAGTTCTTC	CASRDNEQFF
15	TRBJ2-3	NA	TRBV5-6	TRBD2	TGTGCCAGCAGCCCGGGACTAGCGGGCACAGATACGCAGTATTTT	CASSPGLAGTDTQYF
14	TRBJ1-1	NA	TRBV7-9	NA	TGTGCCAGCAGCTTAGCTTCGGGGGACACTGAAGCTTTCTTT	CASSLASGDTEAFF
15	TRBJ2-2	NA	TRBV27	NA	TGTGCCAGCAGTTTATCGCCGATGGGGGCCGGGGAGCTGTTTTTT	CASSLSPMGAGELFF
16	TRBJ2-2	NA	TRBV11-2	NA	TGTGCCAGCAGCTTAGCACAGACTCAGTACACCGGGGAGCTGTTTTTT	CASSLAQTQYTGELFF
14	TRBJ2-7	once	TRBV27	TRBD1	TGTGCCAGCAGCCCCGGGACAGGGGGGCACGAGCAGTACTTC	CASSPGTGGHEQYF
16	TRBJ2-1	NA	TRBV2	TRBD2	TGTGCCAGCAGTGACCTTAGCGGGAGTAGGTTAAATGAGCAGTTCTTC	CASSDLSGSRLNEQFF
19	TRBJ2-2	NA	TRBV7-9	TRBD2	TGTGCCAGCAGCTTAGCACCCTTTTCCGGGAGGACATCCACCGGGGAGCTGTTTTTT	CASSLAPFSGRTSTGELFF
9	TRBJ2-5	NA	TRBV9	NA	TGTGCCAGCGGTGAGACCCAGTACTTC	CASGETQYF
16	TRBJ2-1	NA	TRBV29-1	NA	TGCAGCGTTGAGGGAGATAGTCCCAGCTCCTACAATGAGCAGTTCTTC	CSVEGDSPSSYNEQFF
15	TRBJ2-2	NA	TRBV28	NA	TGTGCCAGCAGTTCCTATATACCGGGCACCGGGGAGCTGTTTTTT	CASSSYIPGTGELFF
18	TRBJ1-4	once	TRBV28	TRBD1	TGTGCCAGCAGTTCCCGATCAAGACAGGGAGTCGGGAATGAAAAACTGTTTTTT	CASSSRSRQGVGNEKLFF
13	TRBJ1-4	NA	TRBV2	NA	TGTGCCACCCCTACAGGGCGAAATGAAAAACTGTTTTTT	CATPTGRNEKLFF
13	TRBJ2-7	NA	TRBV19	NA	TGTGCCAGTAGTATTTATGTTTCGAACGAGCAGTACTTC	CASSIYVSNEQYF
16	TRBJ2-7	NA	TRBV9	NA	TGTGCCAGCAGCCCTTCGATAAAGCAGCACCCCTACGAGCAGTACTTC	CASSPSIKQHPYEQYF
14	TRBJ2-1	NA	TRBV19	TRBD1	TGTGCCAGTAGGTACAGGGGGCCCTACAATGAGCAGTTCTTC	CASRYRGPYNEQFF
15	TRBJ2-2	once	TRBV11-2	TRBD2	TGTGCCGGGGAGCGGGAGGGCCCTAACACCGGGGAGCTGTTTTTT	CAGEREGPNTGELFF
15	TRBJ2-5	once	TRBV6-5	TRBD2	TGTGCCAGCAGTTCGCTAGCGGGGGGACAAGAGACCCAGTACTTC	CASSSLAGGQETQYF
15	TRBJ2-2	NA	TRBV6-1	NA	TGTGCCAGCAGTGAACCGGGAGTAAACACCGGGGAGCTGTTTTTT	CASSEPGVNTGELFF
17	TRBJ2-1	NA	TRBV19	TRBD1	TGTGCCAGTAGTATAGACCCCGGGACAGGGGGCTCATTGGAGCAGTTCTTC	CASSIDPGTGGSLEQFF
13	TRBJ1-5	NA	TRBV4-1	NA	TGCGCCAGCAGCCAAGAGTGGGGCCAGCCCCAGCATTTT	CASSQEWGQPQHF
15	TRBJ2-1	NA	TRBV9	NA	TGTGCCAGCAGCGTTTCAGGCGCCTCCTACAATGAGCAGTTCTTC	CASSVSGASYNEQFF
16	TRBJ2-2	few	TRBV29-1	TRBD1	TGCAGCGTAGTAGACAGGGGTATGAGTGGCGCCGGGGAGCTGTTTTTT	CSVVDRGMSGAGELFF
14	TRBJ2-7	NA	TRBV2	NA	TGTGCCAGCAGTGATCCTTCCTTTTTCTACGAGCAGTACTTC	CASSDPSFFYEQYF
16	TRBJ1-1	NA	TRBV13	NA	TGTGCCAGCAGCGCGAGGGGAGCTGGATTTAACACTGAAGCTTTCTTT	CASSARGAGFNTEAFF